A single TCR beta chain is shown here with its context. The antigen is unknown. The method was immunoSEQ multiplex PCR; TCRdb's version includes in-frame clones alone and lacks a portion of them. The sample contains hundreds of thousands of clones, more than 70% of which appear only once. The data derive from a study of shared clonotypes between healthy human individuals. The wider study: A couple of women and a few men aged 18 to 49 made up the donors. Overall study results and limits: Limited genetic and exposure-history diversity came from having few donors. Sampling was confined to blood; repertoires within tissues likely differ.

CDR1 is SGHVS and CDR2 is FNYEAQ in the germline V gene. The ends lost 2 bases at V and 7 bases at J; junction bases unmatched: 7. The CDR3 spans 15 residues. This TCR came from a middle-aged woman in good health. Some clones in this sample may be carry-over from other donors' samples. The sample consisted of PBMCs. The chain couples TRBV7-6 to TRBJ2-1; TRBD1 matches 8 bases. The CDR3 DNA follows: TGTGCCAGCAGCTTATTGCAGGGGGCTTTTAATGAGCAGTTCTTC. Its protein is CASSLLQGAFNEQFF.